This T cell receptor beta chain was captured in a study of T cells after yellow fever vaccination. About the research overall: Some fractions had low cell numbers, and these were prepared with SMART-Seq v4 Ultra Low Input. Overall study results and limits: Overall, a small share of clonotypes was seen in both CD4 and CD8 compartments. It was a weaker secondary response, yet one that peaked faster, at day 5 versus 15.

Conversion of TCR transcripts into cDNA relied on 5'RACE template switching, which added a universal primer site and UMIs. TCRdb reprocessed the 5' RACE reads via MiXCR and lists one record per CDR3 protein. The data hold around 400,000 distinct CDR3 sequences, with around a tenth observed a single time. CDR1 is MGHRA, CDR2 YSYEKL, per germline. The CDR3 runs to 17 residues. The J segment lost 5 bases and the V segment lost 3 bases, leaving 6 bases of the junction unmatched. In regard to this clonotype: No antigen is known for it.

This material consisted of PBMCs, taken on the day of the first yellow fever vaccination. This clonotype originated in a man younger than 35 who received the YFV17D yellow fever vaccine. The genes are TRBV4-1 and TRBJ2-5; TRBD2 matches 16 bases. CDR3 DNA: TGCGCCAGCAGCCAGGGACTAGCGGGGGGGCCGGGGGAGACCCAGTACTTC. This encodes CASSQGLAGGPGETQYF.